This T cell receptor (beta chain) was sequenced during a study of STAT5B mutations in CD4+ large granular lymphocyte leukemia. Study outcomes and limitations: Around 25% of private leukemic clonotypes occurred rarely in other patients' non-leukemic repertoires. CD4-sorted patient repertoires seemed more clonal than healthy CD4+ repertoires.

About this clone itself: Its antigen is as yet unknown.

Control samples were healthy donors' buffy coats. The assay was immunoSEQ multiplex PCR, and TCRdb's table has in-frame clones only and misses some. This sample has some 40,000 clones, with approximately 85% found just once. The sequence came from a human donor in good health. Source material: CD4+ T cells from blood buffy coats.

The CDR3 loop reads CASGPGGGEKLFF. The CDR3 DNA is TGTGCCAGCGGCCCAGGGGGCGGTGAAAAACTGTTTTTT. The chain couples TRBV7-2 to TRBJ1-4; 8 positions agree with TRBD1. CDR1 and CDR2 from the germline V gene are SGHTA and FQGNSA. Unmatched junction bases numbered 6, after V lost 8 bases and J lost 7 bases. CDR3 length: 13 residues. Full variable domain (remainder filled in from reference TRBV7-2 and TRBJ1-4): GAGVSQSPSNKVTEKGKDVELRCDPISGHTALYWYRQSLGQGLEFLIYFQGNSAPDKSGLPSDRFSAERTGGSVSTLTIQRTQQEDSAVYLCASGPGGGEKLFFGSGTQLSVL.